These 10 T cell receptor beta chains were all obtained from the same sample, sequenced in a study of naive and memory T cell subsets. Study-wide findings and caveats: Naive repertoires, especially CD8, held a few larger clonotypes, possibly memory cells re-expressing CD45RA.

These TCRs' antigens remain unknown. An equimolar mix of two oligonucleotides served as the beta constant-region primer for TRBC1 and TRBC2. The ligated cDNA underwent four PCR rounds using SP2 and nested alpha and beta constant-region primers. TCRdb reprocessed the UMI-ligation and nested PCR reads with MiXCR, giving one entry per CDR3 protein. The sample yields under 150,000 distinct CDR3 sequences, approximately 21% seen once. The sequencing input was naive CD8+ T cells from blood. The receptors here all came from a human donor in good health.

The chain employs TRBV6-5 and TRBJ2-1, with 8 positions matching TRBD2. The germline CDR1 and CDR2 sequences are MNHEY and SVGAGI. Germline trimming cut 0 bases from V and 7 bases from J; bases unmatched to any gene: 8. The CDR3 covers 16 residues. CDR3 DNA sequence: TGTGCCAGCAGTTACTCTCAGGGACTAGTTGTTAATGAGCAGTTCTTC. It yields the protein CASSYSQGLVVNEQFF.

This clonotype has just a few counts. This sequence joins TRBV5-1 and TRBJ1-1, with D possibly being TRBD1 (5 bases). The germline V and J ends were trimmed by 4 bases and 3 bases, with 13 bases remaining between them. Germline CDR1 is SGHRS and CDR2 is YFSETQ. CDR3 length: 14 amino acids. As DNA, the CDR3 is TGCGCCAGCAGCCGTGCCGACAGCTACACTGAAGCTTTCTTT. Translated, it gives CASSRADSYTEAFF.

This clonotype was recorded many times. This chain joins TRBV20-1 and TRBJ1-2, with D hard to call. V lost 4 bases and J 7 bases, leaving 10 bases between the germline ends. The germline V gene encodes CDR1 DFQATT and CDR2 SNEGSKA (reference sequence). This CDR3 is built from 11 residues. The chain's CDR3 is CSAIDYVGYTF. The CDR3 DNA reads TGCAGTGCTATCGACTATGTTGGCTACACCTTC.

This CDR3 reads CASSSQERKGLGEIYEQYF. The DNA of the CDR3 is TGTGCCAGCAGCTCTCAGGAGAGAAAAGGACTAGGGGAGATCTACGAGCAGTACTTC. J is TRBJ2-7 and V is TRBV5-6; 7 bases agree with TRBD2. The J segment lost 3 bases and the V segment lost 3 bases, leaving 21 bases of the junction unmatched. Germline CDR1 reads SGHDT; CDR2 reads YYEEEE. The CDR3 totals 19 residues.

There are a few counts of this clonotype. V gene TRBV4-1 combines with J gene TRBJ2-5; 11 positions match TRBD2. J gave up 0 bases and V 4 bases, and 1 base lay outside the gene matches. Germline CDR1 is MGHRA and CDR2 is YSYEKL. CDR3 size: 15 residues. The CDR3 DNA follows: TGCGCCAGCAGCCCGGGACTAGCGGACCAAGAGACCCAGTACTTC. Protein sequence: CASSPGLADQETQYF.

This clonotype was counted only a few times. The rearrangement uses TRBV28 and TRBJ2-2, with unresolved D. V was shortened by 6 bases and J by 6 bases, with 8 bases between the two germline ends. Germline CDR1 reads MDHEN; CDR2 reads SYDVKM. This CDR3 is built from 12 residues. The CDR3 nucleotides are TGTGCCAGCAGCTCGGTTGCCGGGGAGCTGTTTTTT. This encodes CASSSVAGELFF.

The CDR3 DNA is TGTGCCAGCAGTTACTCCAGGGGGGCCCCGCCGGGCACTGAAGCTTTCTTT. As protein: CASSYSRGAPPGTEAFF. The rearrangement links TRBV6-6 to TRBJ1-1; 7 bases agree with TRBD1. Unmatched junction bases numbered 11, after V lost 0 bases and J lost 4 bases. The CDR3 is 17 residues long. Germline values: CDR1 MNHNY, CDR2 SVGAGI (reference sequence).

The chain is built from TRBV12-3 or TRBV12-4 and TRBJ1-4; D is unresolved. The V end was cut by 5 bases, the J end by 0 bases, with 7 bases between. The CDR3 extends over 14 amino acids. The CDR3 loop is CASSDSTTNEKLFF. In DNA, the CDR3 is TGTGCCAGCAGTGACTCCACAACTAATGAAAAACTGTTTTTT.

J is TRBJ1-4 and V is TRBV2; 9 positions match TRBD1. CDR1 and CDR2 from the germline V gene are SNHLY and FYNNEI. The CDR3 is 15 amino acids. Germline trimming cut 0 bases from V and 7 bases from J; bases unmatched to any gene: 3. The CDR3 protein is CASSEAQDRGEKLFF. The CDR3 region has the DNA TGTGCCAGCAGTGAAGCGCAGGACAGGGGTGAAAAACTGTTTTTT. The variable domain in full, completed from reference TRBV2 and TRBJ1-4, reads EPEVTQTPSHQVTQMGQEVILRCVPISNHLYFYWYRQILGQKVEFLVSFYNNEISEKSEIFDDQFSVERPDGSNFTLKIRSTKLEDSAMYFCASSEAQDRGEKLFFGSGTQLSVL.

This clonotype showed up just a few times. The chain is built from TRBV9 and TRBJ2-2; D is unclear. The ends were cut back, 3 bases at V and 2 bases at J, with 5 bases in the middle. The CDR3 has 13 residues. In germline, CDR1 is SGDLS, CDR2 YYNGEE. CDR3 bases: TGTGCCAGCAGCGGTCGCAACACCGGGGAGCTGTTTTTT. It translates to CASSGRNTGELFF.